This entry concerns a single T cell receptor beta chain. The CDR3 runs to 13 residues. CDR1 is MDHEN and CDR2 is SYDVKM in the germline V gene. Unmatched junction bases numbered 6, after V lost 7 bases and J lost 4 bases. The data were taken from a study of blood T cell repertoires in COVID-19. Background on the study: In each case, the material was cDNA or gDNA derived from T cells, B-cell-depleted T cells, or PBMCs.

Per the study methods: Cell counts per sample came from amplifying reference gene primers. Method: immunoSEQ multiplex PCR; TCRdb's copy keeps in-frame clones and lacks some. D and trimming were read from the DNA, whereas the V and J calls and clone size are those reported in that table. The sample has around 250,000 clones; around 83% are singletons. Sequencing was performed on peripheral blood. The J gene is TRBJ1-2, the V gene TRBV28; the match to TRBD1 covers 7 bases. The clonotype comes from a man older than 75 with acute or convalescent COVID-19. CDR3 nucleotides: TGTGCCAGCACAGGGGGTGAGAGCTATGGCTACACCTTC. As protein: CASTGGESYGYTF.